The source of this T cell receptor beta chain is a study of cytomegalovirus exposure and HLA in healthy donors (dated by TCRdb to 2015 to 2018). About the full investigation: An earlier analysis of about 530 of the donors reported 276 Gb of sequence data and 100 million to 120 million unique TCR beta sequences obtained from roughly 180 million T cells. Of the 300 to 400 genotyped donors, around 81% fell in the genetic ancestry cluster associated with self-reported Caucasian donors. The number of typed donors differed by locus: about 629-640 for A, B, C, DRB1 and DQB1; 500 to 550 for DQA1; approximately 600 for DPA1; and around 470 for DPB1. High-throughput TCR immunosequencing, statistical association of individual TCRs with disease status, and machine learning were combined to predict cytomegalovirus infection status. The T cell repertoires of 666 subjects were profiled by immunosequencing and related to cytomegalovirus serostatus. The later analysis used no new phenotypic data to find candidate immune exposures, relying instead on TCR beta sequences and their occurrence across donors. A later analysis re-analyzed previously published TCR beta repertoires from 550 to 700 donors and added high-resolution HLA genotyping to study TCR occurrence patterns. About five DR-DQ haplotypes were handled as single units for association and clustering, since linkage in the cohort was strong. Among roughly 400 genotyped donors of the cohort, an average of 235,054 unique TCR beta nucleotide sequences were sequenced per donor, roughly 20% of them non-productive. The study aimed to test whether cataloging public T cell receptors could reveal signatures of past pathogen exposure. Besides the first cohort of around 670 subjects, a separate validation cohort made up of about 120 different subjects was used. All discovery cohort repertoires had been generated using a single sequencing platform. Approximately 310 gigabases of sequencing data and approximately 84 million unique TCR sequences were included in an early release covering 550 to 800 HLA-typed donors. Donor age, sex, ethnicity and CMV serostatus were compiled together with the repertoire data. HLA typing covered class I and class II loci at four-digit resolution. A later genetic analysis used genome-wide SNP genotypes for about 60% of the 666 donors, treating that subset as a discovery cohort. An earlier analysis of 450 to 750 of the donors used high-throughput TCR beta sequencing to judge whether each TCR beta V gene segment behaved as functional or pseudogenic.

The library relied on the immunoSEQ multiplex PCR assay. For the multiplex PCR, a mixture combining 60 forward primers for TCR Vbeta segments and 13 reverse primers for TCR Jbeta segments was used. The CDR3 region of rearranged TCR beta genes was amplified from genomic DNA with a multiplex PCR assay. The Illumina HiSeq System was used to sequence the amplified TCR beta libraries as 87-base-pair reads. For the original study's pipeline: In a later analysis, tens of millions of unique TCR beta chains were counted across the 650 to 750 repertoires, and around 10 million of these chains were shared by at least two donors. To remove PCR and sequencing errors, raw reads were error-corrected and collapsed into unique sequences using a nearest-neighbor algorithm that merged closely related sequences. To assign V, D and J gene segments, CDR3 sequences were aligned to IMGT reference sequences. For a sequence to be retained, a match of at least six nucleotides was required to both a V gene segment and a J gene segment. Rearrangements were called productive when the CDR3 lacked stop codons and stayed in frame with V and J; all others were non-productive. CDR3 was defined by IMGT convention, running from the second conserved V-encoded cysteine to the conserved J-encoded phenylalanine. The earlier analysis of 500 to 600 of the donors excluded sequences that lacked an unambiguous match to a single V gene segment. In an earlier analysis of 587 of the donors, a V segment was called functional when productive rearrangements were above 56.7%, and segregating when the standard deviation between donors exceeded 5%. A statistical classification framework was developed to diagnose cytomegalovirus status using the catalog of TCR beta chain sequences. In a later analysis, TCR nucleotide sequences were compared against IMGT/GENE-DB human TR gene sequences so that V and J genes could be assigned. In a later analysis, CDR3 sequences and most-parsimonious VDJ recombination scenarios were assigned using the TCRdist pipeline. A later analysis defined each TCR beta chain by its CDR3 amino acid sequence plus V-gene family, and excluded reads lacking a unique V-gene family. In a later analysis, a few hundred highly shared, low-generation-probability nucleotide sequences were removed to address suspected cross-contamination and a sequencing artifact. In a later analysis, a clonal expansion index for each public chain was calculated from normalized within-repertoire ranks of inferred template counts. Generation probabilities in a later analysis came from a VDJ recombination model fitted to out-of-frame rearrangements, and those results were checked against IGoR. In a later analysis, TCR-TCR, TCR-HLA and TCR-CMV co-occurrence was scored with hypergeometric tests, and a repertoire-size bias correction was applied to TCR pairs. A later analysis estimated false discovery rates by permuting HLA or CMV assignments 20 times. In a later analysis, co-occurring TCRs were grouped using DBSCAN, with TCRdist sequence similarity added in when clustering inside HLA-allele-positive subsets. For co-occurrence clustering, repertoires with fewer than 30,000 or more than 120,000 public chains were excluded, along with four to six repertoires with anomalous nucleotide sharing. The clones in this table, taken by TCRdb from immuneACCESS, are in-frame only. Not every clone is retained; where verified, under half of the shortfall comes from an unresolved V gene, and the cause of the rest is unknown. Clone size and the V and J calls come from that table; the DNA yielded D and trimming. The sample table records about 100,000 clones; approximately 80% of these occur just once. About 1.1% of the sample is in the top ten clones.

Here is what the overall study found, with its caveats: When HLA alleles, especially DR and DQ, strongly co-occurred, TCR associations were difficult to assign to individual alleles. A further reported finding was that TCR beta sequences accurately predicted the HLA-A and HLA-B alleles for most subjects in the first cohort. The study gave a list of 150 to 200 TCR beta chains associated with cytomegalovirus. A group of highly shared sequence variants was considered likely to be a technical artifact of the sequencing pipeline. In vitro tests confirmed that three of the cytomegalovirus-associated TCR beta chains recognize cytomegalovirus antigens. Because HLA typing was unavailable for some donors at each locus, only the typed subset was used in association tests. Several of the top co-occurrence clusters appeared to be linked to parvovirus B19, influenza, CMV and Epstein-Barr virus, according to a later analysis. Because counts were too low, about 17 rarely observed V segments, including chromosome 9 orphons, were excluded from the earlier analysis of around 590 of the donors. Most CMV-associated TCR beta chains appeared to be HLA-restricted in a later analysis, and the HLA associations seemed to be driven largely by CMV exposure. An association between a missense DCLRE1C variant and V-gene and J-gene trimming of TCR beta chains was found in a later genetic analysis and replicated in an independent cohort. In an earlier analysis of about 540 of the donors, most TCR beta V segments were observed in productive rearrangements about 90% or about 30% of the time, broadly matching IMGT annotations. A later analysis found that TCR association rates varied across HLA loci, with DRB1 alleles showing the most associated TCRs and HLA-C alleles the fewest. Across donors, most TCR sequences were observed very rarely, whereas some public TCRs were present in many individuals. In both the original and validation cohorts, the classifier was reported to diagnose cytomegalovirus status with high specificity and sensitivity. In this cohort, only TCR beta chains were sequenced, and detectable features were limited by the absence of alpha or paired-chain data. The 87-base-pair reads could not distinguish some IMGT-functional V segments, including TRBV6-2 and TRBV6-3, so those segments were excluded. According to the authors, the approach could potentially be generalized to other disease states and immunological phenotypes. In a later analysis, HLA-associated TCR beta chains were found to be more clonally expanded and to have lower generation probabilities than equally common non-associated chains. According to a later genetic analysis, donors in an Asian-associated ancestry cluster had fewer N-insertions in productive TCRs than the approximately 690-donor mean. Linkage disequilibrium might explain the correlated functional status among segregating V segments, but an unknown experimental factor could not be ruled out. For the cohort, immune exposure information was limited to CMV serostatus. The presence/absence analyses assumed that sequencing depth was roughly uniform across donors, and that assumption may not be true. Specific HLA alleles were associated with some 15,000 TCR beta sequences at a false discovery rate of 0.05 in a later analysis.

The cohort was made up of approximately 700 healthy bone marrow donors. At the time of sampling, every cohort member was nominally healthy, though immune exposures that went unrecorded were likely present. The donor tested CMV seronegative, placing the donor among the 300 to 450 seronegative members of the cohort. Every donor gave a peripheral blood sample, and the peripheral blood mononuclear cells from that sample were used for TCR beta sequencing. The Qiagen DNeasy Blood Extraction Kit was used to extract genomic DNA from the blood cell samples. A word on this clone: Its antigen remains undetermined. No much larger clone is present one base from it, and per-base qualities are unavailable.

Based on the germline V gene, the CDR1 and CDR2 sequences are SGHDT and YYEEEE. Trimming takes 2 bases from V and 1 base from J, and the germline ends sit 9 bases apart. Reading from cysteine to phenylalanine, the CDR3 counts 14 amino acids. Of all the DNA, just the CDR3 is kept, 42 bases in frame from base 1. The specimen was PBMCs. The receptor's source is a woman between 18 and 29 years old in good health and CMV-seronegative. Rearrangement joined TRBV5-6 to TRBJ2-5; TRBD1 is a weak D gene call, 7 bases matching. CDR3 sequence: CASSFQGGQETQYF. The DNA reads as follows: TGTGCCAGCAGCTTCCAGGGGGGCCAAGAGACCCAGTACTTC.